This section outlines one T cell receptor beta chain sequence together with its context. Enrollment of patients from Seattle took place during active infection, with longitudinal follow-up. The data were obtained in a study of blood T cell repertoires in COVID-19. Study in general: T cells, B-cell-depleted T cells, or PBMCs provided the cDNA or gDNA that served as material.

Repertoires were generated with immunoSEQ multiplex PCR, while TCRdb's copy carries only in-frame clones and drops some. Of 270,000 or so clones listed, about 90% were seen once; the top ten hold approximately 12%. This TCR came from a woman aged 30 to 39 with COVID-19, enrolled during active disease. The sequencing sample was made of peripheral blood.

The CDR3 protein is CASSYDRGSTDTQYF. In nucleotides, the CDR3 is TGTGCCAGCAGTTACGATAGGGGGAGCACAGATACGCAGTATTTT. The chain employs TRBV6-5 and TRBJ2-3; perhaps TRBD1 as D (6 bases). CDR1 is MNHEY and CDR2 is SVGAGI in the germline V gene. CDR3 size: 15 residues. V was cut by 2 bases and J by 0 bases, with 9 bases left in between.